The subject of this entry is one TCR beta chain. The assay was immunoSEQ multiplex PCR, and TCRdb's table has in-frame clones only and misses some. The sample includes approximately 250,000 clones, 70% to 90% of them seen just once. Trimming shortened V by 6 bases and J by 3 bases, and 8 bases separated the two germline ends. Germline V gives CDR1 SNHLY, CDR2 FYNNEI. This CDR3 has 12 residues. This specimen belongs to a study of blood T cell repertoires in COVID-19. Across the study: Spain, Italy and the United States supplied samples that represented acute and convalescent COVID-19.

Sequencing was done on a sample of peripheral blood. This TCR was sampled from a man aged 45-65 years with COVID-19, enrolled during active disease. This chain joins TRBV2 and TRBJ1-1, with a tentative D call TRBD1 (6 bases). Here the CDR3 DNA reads TGTGCCAGCAGCTACAGGGACACTGAAGCTTTCTTT. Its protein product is CASSYRDTEAFF.